What follows are 21 T cell receptor beta chains derived from one specimen sequenced in a study of blood T cell repertoires in COVID-19. Clones were sequenced by immunoSEQ multiplex PCR, and TCRdb holds only the in-frame ones, with some missing. The data hold around 130,000 clones, with approximately 92% observed a single time. Sequencing was performed on peripheral blood. The source of these receptors is a man between 65 and 85 years old with active or convalescent COVID-19.

In DNA form, the CDR3 reads TGTGCCAGCAGCAACCGGGACAGACCTAGCTCCTACAATGAGCAGTTCTTC. Translated, it gives CASSNRDRPSSYNEQFF. The chain joins TRBV21-1 to TRBJ2-1; the table's TRBD1 call for D was not verified on the DNA. TRBV21-1 is a pseudogene locus. The CDR3 loop spans 17 amino acids.

The chain has TRBV28 and TRBJ1-2; possible D gene TRBD1, 5 bases. V was trimmed by 3 bases and J by 8 bases, leaving 10 bases between them. CDR3 length equals 12 residues. Germline CDR1 is MDHEN and CDR2 is SYDVKM. CDR3 loop: CASSFGHAGYTF. In DNA, the CDR3 is TGTGCCAGCAGTTTTGGACATGCCGGCTACACCTTC.

The genes are TRBV15 and TRBJ2-7; D gene unclear. Deletions cut 0 bases from V and 10 bases from J, with 13 bases between. Per the germline V gene, CDR1 is LNHNV and CDR2 is YYDKDF (reference sequence). This CDR3 is built from 13 residues. The CDR3 DNA reads as TGTGCCACCAGCAGAGATGAGCGTGCCTACCAGTACTTC. It codes for CATSRDERAYQYF.

V and J are TRBV28 and TRBJ2-7; maybe TRBD1 (6 bases). The CDR3 is made up of 12 amino acids. V lost 4 bases to trimming and J lost 6 bases, with 10 bases between them. Germline V gives CDR1 MDHEN, CDR2 SYDVKM. CDR3 in amino acids: CASSSTGIEQYF. The CDR3 region has the DNA TGTGCCAGCAGTTCCACAGGGATCGAGCAGTACTTC.

The V and J genes are TRBV12-3 or TRBV12-4 and TRBJ2-7; weak D call: TRBD2 (6 bases). This CDR3 spans 12 amino acids. Trimming stripped 6 bases from V and 6 bases from J, with 12 bases between. The CDR3 DNA is TGTGCCAGCAGACATACTAGCTCCGAGCAGTACTTC. As protein: CASRHTSSEQYF.

The table lists this clone with a count of one. This chain connects TRBV28 to TRBJ2-7; possibly TRBD1 for D (5 bases). CDR3 length: 14 amino acids. Per the germline V gene, CDR1 is MDHEN and CDR2 is SYDVKM. The V gene lost 3 bases and the J gene lost 1 base, with 10 bases spanning the gap. The CDR3 DNA follows: TGTGCCAGCAGTTTTTGGGGCTCATCCTACGAGCAGTACTTC. Residues: CASSFWGSSYEQYF.

The chain has TRBV28 and TRBJ1-5; perhaps TRBD1 as D (5 bases). The V end was cut by 8 bases, the J end by 3 bases, with 14 bases between. The CDR3 extends over 14 amino acids. The germline V gene has CDR1 MDHEN and CDR2 SYDVKM. CDR3 sequence: CASLSQGNNQPQHF. The DNA for the CDR3 is TGTGCCAGCCTCTCCCAGGGAAACAATCAGCCCCAGCATTTT.

This clone occurred once. This chain joins TRBV27 and TRBJ2-7, with a tentative D call TRBD2 (6 bases). The ends were cut back, 0 bases at V and 0 bases at J, with 9 bases in the middle. The CDR3 runs to 15 residues. CDR1 is MNHEY, CDR2 SMNVEV, per germline (reference sequence). CDR3 in DNA: TGTGCCAGCAGTTTATCATCGGGGGTCTCCTACGAGCAGTACTTC. Its protein product is CASSLSSGVSYEQYF.

The rearrangement uses TRBV19 and TRBJ2-2; 10 bases map to TRBD1. Germline V gene data show CDR1 as LNHDA and CDR2 as SQIVND (reference sequence). V trimming: 3 bases; J trimming: 5 bases; junction bases outside the gene matches: 9. The CDR3 runs 17 residues. Here the CDR3 DNA reads TGTGCCAGTAGTATTGCGGGACAGGGGACGGTTACCGGGGAGCTGTTTTTT. Encoded protein: CASSIAGQGTVTGELFF.

The rearrangement joins TRBV10-1 to TRBJ2-7; 7 positions agree with TRBD1. The CDR3 loop spans 13 amino acids. CDR1 WNHNN and CDR2 SYGVQD come from the germline V gene (reference sequence). Trimming cost V 3 bases and J 3 bases; bases outside gene matches: 2. The CDR3 DNA sequence: TGCGCCAGCAGTGAAGGGGGCCGCTACGAGCAGTACTTC. It encodes CASSEGGRYEQYF.

The chain recombines TRBV11-3 with TRBJ2-1; TRBD2 matches 8 bases. The CDR3 is 15 residues long. CDR1 and CDR2 (germline): SGHNT, YENEEA. V was clipped by 5 bases and J by 4 bases; unmatched bases: 7. This chain's CDR3 is CASSPAASGYNEQFF. CDR3 nucleotide sequence: TGTGCCAGCAGCCCGGCGGCTAGCGGGTACAATGAGCAGTTCTTC.

V is TRBV5-1 and J is TRBJ2-5; the D gene is possibly TRBD1 (6 bases). Germline assignment: CDR1 SGHRS and CDR2 YFSETQ. Trimming removed 2 bases at V and 5 bases at J, with 16 bases between. This CDR3 has 15 amino acids. The CDR3 DNA is TGCGCCAGCAGCTTCGACAGGAACCAGGGGGAGACCCAGTACTTC. It specifies CASSFDRNQGETQYF.

The V call is TRBV7-2, the J call TRBJ1-3; tentatively, D is TRBD1 (6 bases). The ends were cut back, 3 bases at V and 0 bases at J, with 9 bases in the middle. This CDR3 has 15 amino acids. Germline loops: CDR1 SGHTA, CDR2 FQGNSA. The CDR3 loop reads CASSLTGNSGNTIYF. CDR3 bases: TGTGCCAGCAGCTTGACAGGCAACTCTGGAAACACCATATATTTT. Together with reference TRBV7-2 and TRBJ1-3, the CDR3 gives the full variable domain: GAGVSQSPSNKVTEKGKDVELRCDPISGHTALYWYRQSLGQGLEFLIYFQGNSAPDKSGLPSDRFSAERTGGSVSTLTIQRTQQEDSAVYLCASSLTGNSGNTIYFGEGSWLTVV.

The chain carries TRBV3-1 (or the pseudogene TRBV3-2) and TRBJ2-4; weak D call: TRBD1 (5 bases). Trimming removed 0 bases from V and 0 bases from J, with 18 bases in between. The CDR3 spans 19 residues. The germline V gene has CDR1 LGHDT and CDR2 YNNKEL (reference sequence). This CDR3 is CASSQDARRTPLAKNIQYF. The CDR3 DNA reads as TGTGCCAGCAGCCAAGATGCCCGGCGGACACCTCTAGCCAAAAACATTCAGTACTTC.

J is TRBJ1-4 and V is TRBV7-2, with D perhaps TRBD1 (6 bases). Deletions cut 1 base from V and 8 bases from J, with 14 bases between. The germline V gene encodes CDR1 SGHTA and CDR2 FQGNSA. CDR3 length equals 15 residues. Here the CDR3 reads CASSLEARGWEKLFF. DNA for the CDR3: TGTGCCAGCAGCTTAGAGGCCAGGGGTTGGGAAAAACTGTTTTTT.

The chain links TRBV11-2 to TRBJ2-2, with 11 nucleotides matching TRBD2. J lost 5 bases, V lost 4 bases, and 3 bases had no gene match. In germline, CDR1 is SGHAT, CDR2 FQNNGV. CDR3 length: 15 amino acids. CDR3 in amino acids: CASSWVAGGTGELFF. Here the CDR3 DNA reads TGTGCCAGCAGCTGGGTAGCGGGAGGGACCGGGGAGCTGTTTTTT.

V gene TRBV18 combines with J gene TRBJ1-2; tentatively, D is TRBD1 (6 bases). Germline CDR1 and CDR2: KGHSH and LQKENI. The CDR3 length is 13 residues. V lost 3 bases to trimming and J lost 3 bases, with 8 bases between them. The DNA of the CDR3 is TGTGCCAGCTCACCGGACAGATACTATGGCTACACCTTC. It specifies CASSPDRYYGYTF. The whole variable domain, filled in from reference TRBV18 and TRBJ1-2, reads NAGVMQNPRHLVRRRGQEARLRCSPMKGHSHVYWYRQLPEEGLKFMVYLQKENIIDESGMPKERFSAEFPKEGPSILRIQQVVRGDSAAYFCASSPDRYYGYTFGSGTRLTVV.

The chain is built from TRBV5-1 and TRBJ2-1; D might be TRBD2 (5 bases). Trimming cost V 5 bases and J 9 bases, with 18 bases left between them. The CDR3 totals 14 residues. The germline CDR1 and CDR2 sequences are SGHRS and YFSETQ. The CDR3 spells CASRIQGGPREQFF. For the CDR3, the DNA is TGCGCCAGCAGGATACAAGGAGGCCCCCGTGAGCAGTTCTTC.

V and J are TRBV5-1 and TRBJ1-4; D may be TRBD1 (5 bases). This CDR3 comprises 16 residues. Germline CDR1 SGHRS, CDR2 YFSETQ. V lost 1 base, J lost 0 bases, and 10 bases lay in between. The CDR3 DNA is TGCGCCAGCAGCTTGATGGGCAGGGCAACTAATGAAAAACTGTTTTTT. It translates to CASSLMGRATNEKLFF.

This clone was picked up many times. This chain links TRBV5-4 with TRBJ2-3, with 7 nucleotides matching TRBD1. This CDR3 has 13 residues. Trimming cost V 5 bases and J 3 bases; bases outside gene matches: 3. CDR1 is SGHNT and CDR2 is YYREEE in the germline V gene (reference sequence). Here the CDR3 DNA reads TGTGCCAGCAGACCAGGGGGTACAGATACGCAGTATTTT. This codes for CASRPGGTDTQYF.

The rearrangement links TRBV5-4 to TRBJ2-2; 10 bases line up with TRBD2. This CDR3 is built from 15 residues. The J segment lost 5 bases and the V segment lost 5 bases, leaving 6 bases of the junction unmatched. The V gene's germline CDR1 is SGHNT and CDR2 YYREEE (reference sequence). The CDR3 nucleotides are TGTGCCAGCAGGAAGCGGGAGGGCCTTACCGGGGAGCTGTTTTTT. This sequence encodes CASRKREGLTGELFF.